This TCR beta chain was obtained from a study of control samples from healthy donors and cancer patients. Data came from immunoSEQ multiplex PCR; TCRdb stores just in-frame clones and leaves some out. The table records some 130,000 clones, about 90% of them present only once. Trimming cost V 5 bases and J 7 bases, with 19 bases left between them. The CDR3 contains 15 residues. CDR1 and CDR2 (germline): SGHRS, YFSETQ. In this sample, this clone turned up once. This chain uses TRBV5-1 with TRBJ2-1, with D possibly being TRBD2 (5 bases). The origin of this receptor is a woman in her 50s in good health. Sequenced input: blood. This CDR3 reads CASSLSGPPGNEQFF. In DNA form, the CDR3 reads TGCGCCAGCAGTTTAAGTGGGCCCCCGGGAAATGAGCAGTTCTTC.